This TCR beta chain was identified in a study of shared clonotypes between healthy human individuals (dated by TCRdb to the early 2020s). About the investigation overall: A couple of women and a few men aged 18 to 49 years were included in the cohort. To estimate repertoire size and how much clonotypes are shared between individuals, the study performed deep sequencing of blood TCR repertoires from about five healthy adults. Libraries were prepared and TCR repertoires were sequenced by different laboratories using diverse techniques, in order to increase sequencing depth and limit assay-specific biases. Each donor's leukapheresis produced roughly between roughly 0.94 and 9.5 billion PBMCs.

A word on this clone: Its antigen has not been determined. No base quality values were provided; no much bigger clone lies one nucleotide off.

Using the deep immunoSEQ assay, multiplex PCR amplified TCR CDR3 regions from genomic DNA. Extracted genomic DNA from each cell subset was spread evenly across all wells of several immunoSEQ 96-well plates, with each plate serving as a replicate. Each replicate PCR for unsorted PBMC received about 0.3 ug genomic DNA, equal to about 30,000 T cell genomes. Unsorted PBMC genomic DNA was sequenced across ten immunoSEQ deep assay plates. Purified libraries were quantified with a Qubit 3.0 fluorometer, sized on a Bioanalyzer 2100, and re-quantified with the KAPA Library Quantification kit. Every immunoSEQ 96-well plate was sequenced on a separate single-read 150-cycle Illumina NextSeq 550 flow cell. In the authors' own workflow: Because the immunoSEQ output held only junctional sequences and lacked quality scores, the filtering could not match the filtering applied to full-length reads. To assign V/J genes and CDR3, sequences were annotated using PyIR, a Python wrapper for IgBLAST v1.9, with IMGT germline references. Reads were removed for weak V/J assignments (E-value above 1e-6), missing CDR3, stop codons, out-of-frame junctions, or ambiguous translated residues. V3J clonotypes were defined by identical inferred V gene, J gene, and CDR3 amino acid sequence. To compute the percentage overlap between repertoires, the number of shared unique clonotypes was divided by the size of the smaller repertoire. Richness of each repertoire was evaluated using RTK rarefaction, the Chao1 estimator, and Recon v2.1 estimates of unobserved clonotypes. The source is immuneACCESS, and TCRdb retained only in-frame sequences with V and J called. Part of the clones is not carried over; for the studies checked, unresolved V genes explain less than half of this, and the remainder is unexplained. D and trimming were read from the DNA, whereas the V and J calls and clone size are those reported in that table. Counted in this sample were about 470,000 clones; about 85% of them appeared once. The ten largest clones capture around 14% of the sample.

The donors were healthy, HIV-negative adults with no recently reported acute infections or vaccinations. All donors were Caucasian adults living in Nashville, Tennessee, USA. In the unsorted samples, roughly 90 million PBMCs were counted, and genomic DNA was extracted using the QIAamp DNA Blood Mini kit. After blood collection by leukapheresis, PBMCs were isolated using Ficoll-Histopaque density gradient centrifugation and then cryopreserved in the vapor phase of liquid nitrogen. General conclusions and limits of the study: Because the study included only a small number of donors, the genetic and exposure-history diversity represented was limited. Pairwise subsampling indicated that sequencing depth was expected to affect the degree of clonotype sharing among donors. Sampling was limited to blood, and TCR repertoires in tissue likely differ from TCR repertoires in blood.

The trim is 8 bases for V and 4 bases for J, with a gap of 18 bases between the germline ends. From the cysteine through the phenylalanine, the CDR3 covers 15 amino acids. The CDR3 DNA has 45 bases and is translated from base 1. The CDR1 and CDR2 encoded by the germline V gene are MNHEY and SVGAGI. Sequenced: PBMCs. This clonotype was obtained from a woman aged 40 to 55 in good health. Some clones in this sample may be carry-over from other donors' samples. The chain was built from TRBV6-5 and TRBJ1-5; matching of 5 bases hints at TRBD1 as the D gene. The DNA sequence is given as TGTGCCAGCGCATTCTTGGGGGAGCTGAATCAGCCCCAGCATTTT. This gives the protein CASAFLGELNQPQHF.